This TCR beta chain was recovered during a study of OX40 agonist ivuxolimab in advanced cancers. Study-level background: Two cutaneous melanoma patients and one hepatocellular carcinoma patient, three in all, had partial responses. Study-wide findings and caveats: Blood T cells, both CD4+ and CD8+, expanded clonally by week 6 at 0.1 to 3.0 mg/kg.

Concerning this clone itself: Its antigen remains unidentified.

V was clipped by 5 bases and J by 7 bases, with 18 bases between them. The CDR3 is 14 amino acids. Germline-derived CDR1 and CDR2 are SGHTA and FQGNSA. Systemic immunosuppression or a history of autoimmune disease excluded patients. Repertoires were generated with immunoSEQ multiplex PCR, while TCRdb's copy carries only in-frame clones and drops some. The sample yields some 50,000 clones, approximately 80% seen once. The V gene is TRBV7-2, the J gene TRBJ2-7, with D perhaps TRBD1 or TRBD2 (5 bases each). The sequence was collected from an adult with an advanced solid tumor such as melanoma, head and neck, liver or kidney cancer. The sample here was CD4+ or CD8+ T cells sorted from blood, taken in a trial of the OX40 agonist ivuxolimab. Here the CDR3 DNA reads TGTGCCAGCAGCCTTAGATCGGGGCTGGAAGAGCAGTACTTC. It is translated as CASSLRSGLEEQYF.